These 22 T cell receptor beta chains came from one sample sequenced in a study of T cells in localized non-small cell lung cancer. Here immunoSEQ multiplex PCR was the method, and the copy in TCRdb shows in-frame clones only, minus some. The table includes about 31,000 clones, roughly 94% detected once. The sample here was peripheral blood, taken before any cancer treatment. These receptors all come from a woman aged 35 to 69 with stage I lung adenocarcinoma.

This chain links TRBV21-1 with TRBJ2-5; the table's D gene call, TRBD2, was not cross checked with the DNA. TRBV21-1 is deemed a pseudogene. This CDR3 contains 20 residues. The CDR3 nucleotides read TGTGCCAGCAGCACCCGTGCTTGTCCCGCGGGAAGGGGCCGCCAAGAGACCCAGTACTTC. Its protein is CASSTRACPAGRGRQETQYF.

CDR3 sequence (DNA): TGTGCCAGCAGCTCGCCCGGGACAGGGGTTCCCTACGAGCAGTACTTC. As protein: CASSSPGTGVPYEQYF. This chain uses TRBV7-2 with TRBJ2-7; TRBD1 matches at 10 bases. The CDR3 is made up of 16 amino acids. V shed 4 bases, J shed 2 bases, and the junction held 8 bases outside the gene matches. Germline-derived CDR1 and CDR2 are SGHTA and FQGNSA. The full variable domain, with the rest looked up from reference TRBV7-2 and TRBJ2-7, is GAGVSQSPSNKVTEKGKDVELRCDPISGHTALYWYRQSLGQGLEFLIYFQGNSAPDKSGLPSDRFSAERTGGSVSTLTIQRTQQEDSAVYLCASSSPGTGVPYEQYFGPGTRLTVT.

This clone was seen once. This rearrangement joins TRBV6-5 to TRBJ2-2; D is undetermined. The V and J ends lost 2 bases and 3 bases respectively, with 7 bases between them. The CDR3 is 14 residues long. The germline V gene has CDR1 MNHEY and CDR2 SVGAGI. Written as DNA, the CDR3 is TGTGCCAGCAGTTACGTAGGGTACACCGGGGAGCTGTTTTTT. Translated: CASSYVGYTGELFF.

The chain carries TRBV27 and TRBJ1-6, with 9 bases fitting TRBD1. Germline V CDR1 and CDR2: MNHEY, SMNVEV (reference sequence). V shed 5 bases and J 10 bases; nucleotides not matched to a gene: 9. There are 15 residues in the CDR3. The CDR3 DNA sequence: TGTGCCAGCAGTCTCCGGACAGGGGAGCGATCACCCCTCCACTTT. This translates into CASSLRTGERSPLHF.

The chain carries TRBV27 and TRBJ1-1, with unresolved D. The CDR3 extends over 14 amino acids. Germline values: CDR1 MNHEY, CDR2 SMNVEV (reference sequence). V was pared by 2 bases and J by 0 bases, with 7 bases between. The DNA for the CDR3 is TGTGCCAGCAGTTTACGCGCCTTGAACACTGAAGCTTTCTTT. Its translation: CASSLRALNTEAFF.

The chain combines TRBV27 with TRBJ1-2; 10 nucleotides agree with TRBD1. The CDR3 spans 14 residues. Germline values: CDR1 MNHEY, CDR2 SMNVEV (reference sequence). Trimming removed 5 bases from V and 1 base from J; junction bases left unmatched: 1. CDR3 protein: CASSRDRGNYGYTF. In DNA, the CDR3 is TGTGCCAGCAGTCGGGACAGGGGTAACTATGGCTACACCTTC.

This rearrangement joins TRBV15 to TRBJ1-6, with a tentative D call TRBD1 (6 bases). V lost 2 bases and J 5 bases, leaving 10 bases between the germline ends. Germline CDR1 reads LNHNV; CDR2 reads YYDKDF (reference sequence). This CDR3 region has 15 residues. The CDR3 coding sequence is TGTGCCACCAGCAGACGGGGGGGCAATAATTCACCCCTCCACTTT. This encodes CATSRRGGNNSPLHF.

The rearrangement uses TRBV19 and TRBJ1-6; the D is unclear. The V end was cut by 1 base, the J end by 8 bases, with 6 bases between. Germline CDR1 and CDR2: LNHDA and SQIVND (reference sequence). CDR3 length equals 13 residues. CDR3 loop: CASSIGRYSPLHF. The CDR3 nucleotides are TGTGCCAGTAGTATAGGTCGGTATTCACCCCTCCACTTT.

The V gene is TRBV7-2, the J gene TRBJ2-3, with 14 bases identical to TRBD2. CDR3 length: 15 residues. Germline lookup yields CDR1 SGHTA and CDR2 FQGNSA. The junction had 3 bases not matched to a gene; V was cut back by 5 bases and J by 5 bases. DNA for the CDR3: TGTGCCAGCAGCCGTGGACTAGCGGGAGGAGATACGCAGTATTTT. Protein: CASSRGLAGGDTQYF.

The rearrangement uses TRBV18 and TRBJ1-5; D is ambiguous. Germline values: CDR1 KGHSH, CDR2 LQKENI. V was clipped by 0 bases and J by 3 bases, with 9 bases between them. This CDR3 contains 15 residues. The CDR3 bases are TGTGCCAGCTCACCACCGGCGAGTTCCAATCAGCCCCAGCATTTT. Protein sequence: CASSPPASSNQPQHF.

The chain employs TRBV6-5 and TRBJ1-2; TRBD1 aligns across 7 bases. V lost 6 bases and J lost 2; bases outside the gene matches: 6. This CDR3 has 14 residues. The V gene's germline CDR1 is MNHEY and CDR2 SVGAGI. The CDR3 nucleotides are TGTGCCAGCAGAAAGACAGGGCAGAACTATGGCTACACCTTC. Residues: CASRKTGQNYGYTF.

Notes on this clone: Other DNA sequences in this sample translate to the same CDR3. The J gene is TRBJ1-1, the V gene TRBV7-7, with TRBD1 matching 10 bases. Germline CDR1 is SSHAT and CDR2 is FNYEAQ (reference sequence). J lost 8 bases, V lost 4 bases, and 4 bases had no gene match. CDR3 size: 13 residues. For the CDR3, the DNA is TGTGCCAGCAGCTCGGGACAGGGGACCGAAGCTTTCTTT. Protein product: CASSSGQGTEAFF.

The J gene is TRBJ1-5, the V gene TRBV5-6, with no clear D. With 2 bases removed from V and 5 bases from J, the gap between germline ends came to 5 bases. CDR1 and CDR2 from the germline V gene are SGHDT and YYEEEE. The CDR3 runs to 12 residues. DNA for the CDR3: TGTGCCAGCAGCTTCCTGTATCAGCCCCAGCATTTT. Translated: CASSFLYQPQHF. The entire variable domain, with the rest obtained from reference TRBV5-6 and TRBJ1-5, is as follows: DAGVTQSPTHLIKTRGQQVTLRCSPKSGHDTVSWYQQALGQGPQFIFQYYEEEERQRGNFPDRFSGHQFPNYSSELNVNALLLGDSALYLCASSFLYQPQHFGDGTRLSIL.

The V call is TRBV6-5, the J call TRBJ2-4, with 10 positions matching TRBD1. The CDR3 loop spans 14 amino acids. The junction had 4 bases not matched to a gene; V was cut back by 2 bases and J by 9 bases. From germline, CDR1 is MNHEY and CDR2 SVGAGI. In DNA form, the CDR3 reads TGTGCCAGCAGTTACCCGGGACAGGGGAGCATTCAGTACTTC. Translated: CASSYPGQGSIQYF.

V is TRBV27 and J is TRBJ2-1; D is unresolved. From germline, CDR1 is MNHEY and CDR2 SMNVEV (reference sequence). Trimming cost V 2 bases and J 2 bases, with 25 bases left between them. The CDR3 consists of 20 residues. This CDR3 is CASSLSYFNPKSIAYNEQFF. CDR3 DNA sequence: TGTGCCAGCAGTTTAAGTTACTTCAACCCCAAATCAATAGCCTACAATGAGCAGTTCTTC.

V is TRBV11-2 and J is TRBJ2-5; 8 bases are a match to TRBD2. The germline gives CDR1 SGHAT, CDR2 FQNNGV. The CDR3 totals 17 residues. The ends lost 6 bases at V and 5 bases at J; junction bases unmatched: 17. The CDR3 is CASSLGASGSFRETQYF. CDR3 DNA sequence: TGTGCCAGCAGTCTCGGGGCTAGCGGGTCCTTCCGGGAGACCCAGTACTTC.

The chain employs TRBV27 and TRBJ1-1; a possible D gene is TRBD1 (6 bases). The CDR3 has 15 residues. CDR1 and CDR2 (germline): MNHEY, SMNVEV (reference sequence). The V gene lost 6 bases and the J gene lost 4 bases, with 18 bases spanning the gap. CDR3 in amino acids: CASSLNGGGVTEAFF. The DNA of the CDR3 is TGTGCCAGCAGCCTCAACGGGGGGGGCGTCACTGAAGCTTTCTTT.

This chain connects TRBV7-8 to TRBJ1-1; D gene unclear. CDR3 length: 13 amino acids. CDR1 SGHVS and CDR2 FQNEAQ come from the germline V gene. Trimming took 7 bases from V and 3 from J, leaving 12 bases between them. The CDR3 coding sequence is TGTGCCAGCATCCCCGCCGGGGACACTGAAGCTTTCTTT. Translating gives CASIPAGDTEAFF. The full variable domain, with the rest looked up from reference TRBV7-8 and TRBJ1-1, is GAGVSQSPRYKVAKRGQDVALRCDPISGHVSLFWYQQALGQGPEFLTYFQNEAQLDKSGLPSDRFFAERPEGSVSTLKIQRTQQEDSAVYLCASIPAGDTEAFFGQGTRLTVV.

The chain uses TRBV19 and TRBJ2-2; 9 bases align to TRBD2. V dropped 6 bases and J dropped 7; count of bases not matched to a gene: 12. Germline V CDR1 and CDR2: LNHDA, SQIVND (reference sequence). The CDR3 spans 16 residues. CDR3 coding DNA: TGTGCCAGTAGCAGGACCGGGACTAGCCTTGACGGGGAGCTGTTTTTT. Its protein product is CASSRTGTSLDGELFF.

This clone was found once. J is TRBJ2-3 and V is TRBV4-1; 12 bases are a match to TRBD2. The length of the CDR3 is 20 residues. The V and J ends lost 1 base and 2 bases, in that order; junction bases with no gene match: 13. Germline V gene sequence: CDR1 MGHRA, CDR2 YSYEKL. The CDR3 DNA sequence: TGCGCCAGCAGCCAAGTTACCCCTAGCGGGGGGGCTCATTACACAGATACGCAGTATTTT. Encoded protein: CASSQVTPSGGAHYTDTQYF.

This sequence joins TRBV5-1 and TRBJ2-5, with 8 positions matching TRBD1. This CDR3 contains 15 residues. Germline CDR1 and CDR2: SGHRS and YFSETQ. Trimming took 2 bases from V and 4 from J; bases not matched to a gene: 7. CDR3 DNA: TGCGCCAGCAGCTTAAGGACAGGGCAGGGAGAGACCCAGTACTTC. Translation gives CASSLRTGQGETQYF.

For the CDR3, the DNA is TGTGCCAGCAGTTACCTCGGGGGGGCCTGGAATGAGCAGTTCTTC. Its translation: CASSYLGGAWNEQFF. The chain links TRBV6-6 to TRBJ2-1; 8 nucleotides align to TRBD2. The CDR3 covers 15 residues. The germline gives CDR1 MNHNY, CDR2 SVGAGI (reference sequence). Losses at the gene ends were 2 bases for V and 7 bases for J; bases not matched to a gene: 7.